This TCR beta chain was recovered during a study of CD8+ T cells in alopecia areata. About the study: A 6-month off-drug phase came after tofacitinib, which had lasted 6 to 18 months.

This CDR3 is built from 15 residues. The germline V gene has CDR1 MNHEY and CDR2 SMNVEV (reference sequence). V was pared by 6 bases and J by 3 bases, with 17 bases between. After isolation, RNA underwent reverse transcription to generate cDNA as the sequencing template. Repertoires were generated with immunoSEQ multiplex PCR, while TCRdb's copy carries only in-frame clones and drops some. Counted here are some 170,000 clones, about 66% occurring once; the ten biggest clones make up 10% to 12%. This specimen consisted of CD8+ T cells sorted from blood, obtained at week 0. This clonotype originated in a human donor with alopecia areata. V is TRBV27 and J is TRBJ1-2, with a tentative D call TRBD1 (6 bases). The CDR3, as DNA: TGTGCCAGCAGGAACGGGGGGGCGAAGGACTATGGCTACACCTTC. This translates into CASRNGGAKDYGYTF.